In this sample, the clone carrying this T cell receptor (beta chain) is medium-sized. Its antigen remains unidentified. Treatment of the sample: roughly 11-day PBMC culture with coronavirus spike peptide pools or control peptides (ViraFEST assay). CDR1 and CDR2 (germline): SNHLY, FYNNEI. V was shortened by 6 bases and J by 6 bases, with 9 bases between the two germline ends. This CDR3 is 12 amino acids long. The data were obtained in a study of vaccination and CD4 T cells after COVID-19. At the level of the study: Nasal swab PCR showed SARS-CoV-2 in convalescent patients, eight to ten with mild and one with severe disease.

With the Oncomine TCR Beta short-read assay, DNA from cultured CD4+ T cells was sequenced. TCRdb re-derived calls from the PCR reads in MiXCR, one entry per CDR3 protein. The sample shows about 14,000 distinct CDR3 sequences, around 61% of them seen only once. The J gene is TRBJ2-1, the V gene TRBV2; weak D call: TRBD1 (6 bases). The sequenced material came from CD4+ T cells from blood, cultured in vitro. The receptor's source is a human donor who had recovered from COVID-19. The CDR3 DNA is TGTGCCAGCAGGCGACAGGTCAATGAGCAGTTCTTC. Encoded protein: CASRRQVNEQFF.